A single sample is the source of the 16 T cell receptor beta chains below, sequenced in a study of read filtering for tumor transcriptome and immune sequencing. Molecular barcoded adaptors covering alpha/delta and beta/gamma chains were used on roughly 400 ng RNA. TCRdb processed the reads anew with MiXCR; each CDR3 protein has one entry. The repertoire holds 85,000 to 100,000 distinct CDR3 sequences, with roughly a fifth as singletons. Sequencing was carried out using a population of CD138-negative cells sorted from bone marrow. All receptors derive from a donor at least 40 years old with multiple myeloma.

This clonotype was counted at least ten times. This chain uses TRBV18 with TRBJ2-1; tentatively, D is TRBD1 or TRBD2 (5 bases each). CDR1 and CDR2 (germline): KGHSH, LQKENI. CDR3 length: 14 amino acids. Trimming removed 6 bases at V and 9 bases at J, with 18 bases between. CDR3: CASSHVGGGGEQFF. CDR3 DNA: TGTGCCAGCTCGCACGTTGGGGGTGGCGGTGAGCAGTTCTTC.

V gene TRBV28 combines with J gene TRBJ1-4; a possible D gene is TRBD1 (5 bases). This CDR3 region has 16 residues. The germline V and J ends were trimmed by 8 bases and 8 bases, with 24 bases remaining between them. Germline CDR1 reads MDHEN; CDR2 reads SYDVKM. The CDR3 is CASGPAAPGYKEKLFF. The CDR3 coding sequence is TGTGCCAGCGGTCCCGCGGCCCCAGGGTACAAGGAAAAACTGTTTTTT.

Of note for this clonotype: This may come from a read error, since a much larger clone is one base off. The rearrangement links TRBV29-1 to TRBJ2-5; D remains unclear. This CDR3 is 13 amino acids long. Germline V gene data show CDR1 as SQVTM and CDR2 as ANQGSEA. V was trimmed by 6 bases and J by 1 base, leaving 12 bases between them. The CDR3: CSVRSASQETQYF. CDR3 coding DNA: TGCAGCGTCCGATCGGCGTCCCAAGAGACCCAGTACTTC.

There are many counts of this clonotype. The CDR3 loop is CASRLTMGKETQYF. The CDR3 bases are TGTGCCAGCAGACTAACAATGGGGAAAGAGACCCAGTACTTC. The J gene is TRBJ2-5, the V gene TRBV2; D unresolved. The V end lost 6 bases, the J end lost 3 bases, and 14 bases lay between the germline ends. The CDR3 runs 14 residues. Germline V CDR1 and CDR2: SNHLY, FYNNEI.

The genes are TRBV20-1 and TRBJ1-6; unclear D gene. The CDR3 spans 15 residues. V lost 0 bases to trimming and J lost 3 bases, with 9 bases between them. CDR1 and CDR2 (germline): DFQATT, SNEGSKA (reference sequence). As DNA, the CDR3 is TGCAGTGCTAGAGAGGCACAGAACTATAATTCACCCCTCCACTTT. It codes for CSAREAQNYNSPLHF.

This clonotype was seen just once. The final CDR3 position lacks the conserved phenylalanine or tryptophan, pointing to a likely read error. This rearrangement joins TRBV2 to TRBJ1-5; D remains ambiguous. V dropped 4 bases and J dropped 6 bases, with 13 bases sitting between them. This CDR3 is 14 amino acids long. Germline V gene lookup returns CDR1 SNHLY and CDR2 FYNNEI. The CDR3 DNA reads TGTGCCAGCAGTGCGCGAGTGGTGGGTCAGCCCCAGCATCTT. It yields the protein CASSARVVGQPQHL.

In its sample, this clonotype was seen many times. The genes are TRBV9 and TRBJ2-2; 7 nucleotides line up with TRBD2. The CDR3 has 13 amino acids. V dropped 4 bases and J dropped 7; count of bases not matched to a gene: 4. Germline CDR1 is SGDLS and CDR2 is YYNGEE. DNA for the CDR3: TGTGCCAGCAGCTTCCGGGACTACGGGGAGCTGTTTTTT. Translation gives CASSFRDYGELFF.

This clonotype has at least ten counts. This chain uses TRBV7-9 with TRBJ2-6; 8 nucleotides agree with TRBD2. With 7 bases clipped from V and 2 bases from J, the junction kept 7 bases outside the gene matches. The germline CDR1 and CDR2 sequences are SEHNR and FQNEAQ (reference sequence). The CDR3 extends over 16 amino acids. CDR3 residues: CASTRAGGPGANVLTF. The CDR3 nucleotides read TGTGCCAGCACCAGGGCGGGGGGCCCTGGGGCCAACGTCCTGACTTTC.

There are many counts of this clonotype. The chain recombines TRBV15 with TRBJ2-1; no reliable D call. Trimming removed 5 bases from V and 9 bases from J, with 11 bases in between. Germline CDR1 and CDR2: LNHNV and YYDKDF (reference sequence). The CDR3 runs to 12 residues. In nucleotides, the CDR3 is TGTGCCACCAGCTCCGAGTGGAGTGAGCAGTTCTTC. As protein: CATSSEWSEQFF.

This clonotype was observed at least ten times. The V and J genes are TRBV2 and TRBJ2-7; 10 nucleotides align to TRBD1. Germline lookup yields CDR1 SNHLY and CDR2 FYNNEI. The CDR3 is made up of 12 amino acids. J was trimmed by 9 bases and V by 8 bases; bases with no gene match: 7. The CDR3, as DNA: TGTGCCAGCTCCGGGACAGGGGTGCTGCAGTACTTC. Amino acids: CASSGTGVLQYF. Full variable domain (rest looked up from reference TRBV2 and TRBJ2-7): EPEVTQTPSHQVTQMGQEVILRCVPISNHLYFYWYRQILGQKVEFLVSFYNNEISEKSEIFDDQFSVERPDGSNFTLKIRSTKLEDSAMYFCASSGTGVLQYFGPGTRLTVT.

This clonotype appeared a few times. V usage is TRBV7-9 and J usage is TRBJ2-7; D not resolved. CDR1 and CDR2 (germline): SEHNR, FQNEAQ (reference sequence). CDR3 length equals 12 residues. Trimming removed 3 bases at V and 3 bases at J, with 6 bases between. The chain's CDR3 is CASSLYSYEQYF. CDR3 nucleotide sequence: TGTGCCAGCAGCTTGTACAGCTACGAGCAGTACTTC.

A few counts support this clonotype. The J gene is TRBJ2-3, the V gene TRBV2; D may be TRBD1 (6 bases). Deletions cut 6 bases from V and 4 bases from J, with 14 bases between. The length of the CDR3 is 14 residues. Per germline, CDR1 SNHLY and CDR2 FYNNEI. The CDR3 sequence: CASRRTANSDTQYF. The CDR3 nucleotides read TGTGCCAGCAGGAGGACAGCAAATTCAGATACGCAGTATTTT.

As concerns this clonotype: One base away lies a much larger clone, so this may be a sequencing read error. V usage is TRBV11-3 and J usage is TRBJ2-3; D uncertain. There are 11 residues in the CDR3. Germline V gives CDR1 SGHNT, CDR2 YENEEA. The CDR3, as DNA: TGTGCCAGCGGCTTAGAGGATACGCAGTATTTT. Translated, it gives CASGLEDTQYF.

This clonotype was counted many times. J is TRBJ2-5 and V is TRBV7-3; D is undetermined. This CDR3 contains 13 residues. V shed 3 bases and J shed 2 bases, with 7 bases lying between them. Germline values: CDR1 SGHTA, CDR2 FQGTGA. Here the CDR3 DNA reads TGTGCCAGCAGCTTCGGCGCGCAAGAGACCCAGTACTTC. This codes for CASSFGAQETQYF.

This chain links TRBV11-2 with TRBJ2-2; no clear D. The CDR3 contains 15 residues. V lost 0 bases to trimming and J lost 4 bases, with 9 bases between them. Germline V CDR1 and CDR2: SGHAT, FQNNGV. The CDR3 is CASSLESLGTGELFF. The CDR3 coding sequence is TGTGCCAGCAGCTTAGAGAGCTTGGGCACCGGGGAGCTGTTTTTT.

This clonotype was counted a few times. The CDR3 loop is CASRSGTGNTEAFF. CDR3 in DNA: TGTGCCAGCAGGTCCGGGACAGGCAACACTGAAGCTTTCTTT. The chain couples TRBV6-5 to TRBJ1-1, with TRBD1 identical over 8 bases. There are 14 residues in the CDR3. The V and J ends lost 6 bases and 2 bases, in that order; junction bases with no gene match: 5. The V gene's germline CDR1 is MNHEY and CDR2 SVGAGI.